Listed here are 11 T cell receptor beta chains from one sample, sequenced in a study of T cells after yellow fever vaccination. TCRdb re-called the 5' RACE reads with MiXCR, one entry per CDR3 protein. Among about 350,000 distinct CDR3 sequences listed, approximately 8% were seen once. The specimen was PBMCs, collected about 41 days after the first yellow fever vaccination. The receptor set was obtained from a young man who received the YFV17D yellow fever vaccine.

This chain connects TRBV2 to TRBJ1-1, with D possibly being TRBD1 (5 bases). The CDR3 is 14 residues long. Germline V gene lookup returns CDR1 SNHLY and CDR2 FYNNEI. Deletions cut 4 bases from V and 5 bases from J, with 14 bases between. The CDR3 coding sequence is TGTGCCAGCAGTGTACATAAGGGGTCGACTGAAGCTTTCTTT. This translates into CASSVHKGSTEAFF.

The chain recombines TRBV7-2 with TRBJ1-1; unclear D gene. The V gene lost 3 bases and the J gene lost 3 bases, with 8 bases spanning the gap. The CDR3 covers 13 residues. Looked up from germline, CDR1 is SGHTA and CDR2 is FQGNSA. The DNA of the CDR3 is TGTGCCAGCAGCTTTGACATGGACACTGAAGCTTTCTTT. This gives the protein CASSFDMDTEAFF.

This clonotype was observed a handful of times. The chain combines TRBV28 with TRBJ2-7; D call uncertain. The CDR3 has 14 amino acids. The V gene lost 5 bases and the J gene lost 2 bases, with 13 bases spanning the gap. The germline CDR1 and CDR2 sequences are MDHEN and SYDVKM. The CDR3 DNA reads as TGTGCCAGCAGTCAATACACGAGAACCTACGAGCAGTACGTC. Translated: CASSQYTRTYEQYV.

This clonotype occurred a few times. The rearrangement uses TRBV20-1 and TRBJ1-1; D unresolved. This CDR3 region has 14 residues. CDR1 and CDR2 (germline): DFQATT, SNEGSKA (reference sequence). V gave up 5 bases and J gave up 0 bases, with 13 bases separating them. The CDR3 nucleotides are TGCAGTGCTCAAGACTCGTCCCTGAACACTGAAGCTTTCTTT. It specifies CSAQDSSLNTEAFF.

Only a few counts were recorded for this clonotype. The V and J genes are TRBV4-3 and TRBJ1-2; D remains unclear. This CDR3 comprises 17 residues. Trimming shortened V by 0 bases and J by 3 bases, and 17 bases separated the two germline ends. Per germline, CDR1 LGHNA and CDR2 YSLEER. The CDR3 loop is CASSQESSEEMDYGYTF. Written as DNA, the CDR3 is TGCGCCAGCAGCCAAGAAAGTTCTGAGGAGATGGACTATGGCTACACCTTC.

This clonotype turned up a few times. The CDR3 protein is CASSQEVGPVKTDTQYF. The CDR3 nucleotides are TGCGCCAGCAGCCAAGAGGTGGGCCCGGTTAAGACAGATACGCAGTATTTT. The V call is TRBV4-3, the J call TRBJ2-3, with no clear D. V was clipped by 0 bases and J by 3 bases, with 16 bases between them. Germline values: CDR1 LGHNA, CDR2 YSLEER. This CDR3 region has 17 residues.

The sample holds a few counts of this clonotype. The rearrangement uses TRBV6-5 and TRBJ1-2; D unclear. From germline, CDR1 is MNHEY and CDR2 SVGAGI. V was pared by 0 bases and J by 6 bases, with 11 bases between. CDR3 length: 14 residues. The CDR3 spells CASSYSTGLDGYTF. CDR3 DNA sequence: TGTGCCAGCAGTTACTCGACTGGGTTGGATGGCTACACCTTC.

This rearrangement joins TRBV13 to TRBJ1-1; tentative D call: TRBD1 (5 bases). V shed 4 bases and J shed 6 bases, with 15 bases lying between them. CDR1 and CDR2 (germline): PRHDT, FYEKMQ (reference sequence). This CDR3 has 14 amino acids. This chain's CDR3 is CASSSITRGAEAFF. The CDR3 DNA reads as TGTGCCAGCAGCTCGATCACTAGGGGCGCTGAAGCTTTCTTT.

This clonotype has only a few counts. This chain's CDR3 is CASSLGGPKGYEQYF. Written as DNA, the CDR3 is TGTGCCAGCAGTTTAGGGGGGCCTAAAGGCTACGAGCAGTACTTC. The J gene is TRBJ2-7, the V gene TRBV12-3 or TRBV12-4, with D possibly TRBD1 on 6 matching bases. This CDR3 has 15 amino acids. V was trimmed by 1 base and J by 3 bases, leaving 13 bases between them.

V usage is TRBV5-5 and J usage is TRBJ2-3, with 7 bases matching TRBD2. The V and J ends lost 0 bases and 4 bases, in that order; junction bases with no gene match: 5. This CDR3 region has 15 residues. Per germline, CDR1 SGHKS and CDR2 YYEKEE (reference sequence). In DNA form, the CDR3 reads TGTGCCAGCAGCTTGGTAAGCGGGGCGGCAGATACGCAGTATTTT. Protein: CASSLVSGAADTQYF.

The CDR3 reads CSVSLTYEQYF. CDR3 nucleotide sequence: TGCAGCGTCTCCTTGACCTACGAGCAGTACTTC. The chain joins TRBV29-1 to TRBJ2-7; D remains ambiguous. Germline assignment: CDR1 SQVTM and CDR2 ANQGSEA. Trimming stripped 6 bases from V and 2 bases from J, with 8 bases between. The CDR3 is 11 residues long.